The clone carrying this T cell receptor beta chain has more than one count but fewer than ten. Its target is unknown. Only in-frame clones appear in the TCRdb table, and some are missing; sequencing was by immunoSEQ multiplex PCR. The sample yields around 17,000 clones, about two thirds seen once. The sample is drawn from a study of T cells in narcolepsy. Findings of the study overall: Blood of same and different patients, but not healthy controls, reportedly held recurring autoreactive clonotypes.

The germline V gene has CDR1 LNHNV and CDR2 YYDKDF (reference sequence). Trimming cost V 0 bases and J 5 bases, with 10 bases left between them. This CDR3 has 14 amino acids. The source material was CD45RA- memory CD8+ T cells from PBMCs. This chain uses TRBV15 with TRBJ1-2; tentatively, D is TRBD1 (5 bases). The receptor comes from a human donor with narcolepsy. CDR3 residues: CATSRDRRGYGYTF. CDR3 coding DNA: TGTGCCACCAGCAGAGATAGGAGGGGTTATGGCTACACCTTC.